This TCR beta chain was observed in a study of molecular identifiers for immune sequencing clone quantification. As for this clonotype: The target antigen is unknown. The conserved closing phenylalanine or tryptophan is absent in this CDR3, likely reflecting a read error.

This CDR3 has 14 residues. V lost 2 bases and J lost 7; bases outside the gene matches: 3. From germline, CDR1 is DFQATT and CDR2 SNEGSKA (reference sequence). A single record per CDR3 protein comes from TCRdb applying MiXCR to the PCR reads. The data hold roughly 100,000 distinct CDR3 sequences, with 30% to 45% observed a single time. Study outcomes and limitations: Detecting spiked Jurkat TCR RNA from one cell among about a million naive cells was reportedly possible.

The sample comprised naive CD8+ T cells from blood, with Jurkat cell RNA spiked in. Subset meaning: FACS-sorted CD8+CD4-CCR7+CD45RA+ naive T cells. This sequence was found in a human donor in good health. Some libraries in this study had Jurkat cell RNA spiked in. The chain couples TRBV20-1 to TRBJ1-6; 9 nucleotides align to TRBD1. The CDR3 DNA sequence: TGCAGTGCTAGAAGCGACAGGGGGAATTCACCCCTCCACCTT. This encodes CSARSDRGNSPLHL.